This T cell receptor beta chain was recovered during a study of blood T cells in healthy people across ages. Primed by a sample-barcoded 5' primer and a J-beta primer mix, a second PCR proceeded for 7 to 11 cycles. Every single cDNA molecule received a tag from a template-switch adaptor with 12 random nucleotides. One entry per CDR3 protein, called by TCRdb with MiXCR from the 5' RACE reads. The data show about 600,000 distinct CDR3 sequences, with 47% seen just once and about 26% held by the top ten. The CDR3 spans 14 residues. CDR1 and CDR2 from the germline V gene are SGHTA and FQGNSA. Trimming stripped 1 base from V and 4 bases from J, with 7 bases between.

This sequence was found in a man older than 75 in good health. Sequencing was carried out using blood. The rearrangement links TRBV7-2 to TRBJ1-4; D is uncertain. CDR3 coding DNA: TGTGCCAGCAGCTTAGTGACGAATAATGAAAAACTGTTTTTT. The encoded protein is CASSLVTNNEKLFF.